What follows is one T cell receptor (beta chain) and its context. Unmatched junction bases numbered 10, after V lost 5 bases and J lost 4 bases. The CDR3 is 19 amino acids. Germline V gives CDR1 MDHEN, CDR2 SYDVKM. Generated by immunoSEQ multiplex PCR, the TCRdb table keeps only in-frame clones and is missing some. Counted here are fewer than 100,000 clones, approximately 85% occurring once; the ten biggest clones make up 9.6%. This specimen comes from a study of blood T cell repertoires in COVID-19. Study-wide background: Spain, Italy and the United States supplied samples that represented acute and convalescent COVID-19. Sample material is recorded as cDNA or gDNA derived from T cells, B-cell-depleted T cells, or PBMCs.

The sample consisted of peripheral blood. The TCR originated in a man aged 45-65 years with COVID-19, enrolled during active disease. The chain couples TRBV28 to TRBJ2-2; TRBD2 matches at 16 bases. The DNA of the CDR3 is TGTGCCAGCAGTCACCCGGGACTAGCGGGAGGGCCGCTCACCGGGGAGCTGTTTTTT. Its protein product is CASSHPGLAGGPLTGELFF. The variable domain in full, with the rest retrieved from reference TRBV28 and TRBJ2-2, is DVKVTQSSRYLVKRTGEKVFLECVQDMDHENMFWYRQDPGLGLRLIYFSYDVKMKEKGDIPEGYSVSREKKERFSLILESASTNQTSMYLCASSHPGLAGGPLTGELFFGEGSRLTVL.